One and the same sample provided the 29 T cell receptor beta chains below, sequenced in a study of beta chain bispecific antibodies for T cell cancers. Blood mononuclear cells were expanded for two to three days using either OKT3 anti-CD3 antibody or CD3/CD28 beads. No antigen has been assigned to these receptors. Findings and limits, study-wide: The leukemia cells, rather than normal T cells, gave most of the targeted TRBV signal.

TCRdb reprocessed the 5' RACE reads via MiXCR and lists one record per CDR3 protein. The sample lists 15,000 to 20,000 distinct CDR3 sequences, 2% to 2.5% occurring once. Sequencing was carried out using healthy donor T cells cultured with leukemia cells. The receptor set was obtained from a human donor in good health. Some clones in this sample may be carry-over from other donors' samples.

The DNA for the CDR3 is TGTGCCAGCTCACCTAAGACAGGGGCGTCCTACAATGAGCAGTTCTTC. Translated, it gives CASSPKTGASYNEQFF. The V call is TRBV18, the J call TRBJ2-1, with TRBD1 identical over 8 bases. Looked up from germline, CDR1 is KGHSH and CDR2 is LQKENI. CDR3 size: 16 residues. V trimming: 3 bases; J trimming: 1 base; junction bases outside the gene matches: 5.

This clonotype was seen repeatedly, ten times or more. The CDR3 DNA reads as TGTGCCAGCAGCTTACAGGGGTCAAATAATTGGAATGAGCAGTTCTTC. Amino acid sequence: CASSLQGSNNWNEQFF. The chain has TRBV7-8 and TRBJ2-1; D is possibly TRBD1 (6 bases). The CDR3 length is 16 residues. CDR1 is SGHVS, CDR2 FQNEAQ, per germline. Trimming removed 2 bases at V and 7 bases at J, with 18 bases between.

There are many counts of this clonotype. The chain combines TRBV18 with TRBJ1-2; tentatively, D is TRBD1 (6 bases). Germline V lookup: CDR1 KGHSH, CDR2 LQKENI. Trimming shortened V by 0 bases and J by 8 bases, and 13 bases separated the two germline ends. CDR3 length: 14 amino acids. CDR3 protein: CASSPPVGGLGYTF. CDR3 in DNA: TGTGCCAGCTCACCACCCGTGGGGGGGCTAGGCTACACCTTC. The full variable domain, completed using reference TRBV18 and TRBJ1-2, is NAGVMQNPRHLVRRRGQEARLRCSPMKGHSHVYWYRQLPEEGLKFMVYLQKENIIDESGMPKERFSAEFPKEGPSILRIQQVVRGDSAAYFCASSPPVGGLGYTFGSGTRLTVV.

This clonotype occurred many times. The V call is TRBV27, the J call TRBJ1-1; possible D gene TRBD1, 5 bases. The germline V gene encodes CDR1 MNHEY and CDR2 SMNVEV (reference sequence). This CDR3 is built from 14 residues. V lost 3 bases and J 0 bases, leaving 8 bases between the germline ends. The CDR3 nucleotides read TGTGCCAGCAGTTTGACGGGGGTGAACACTGAAGCTTTCTTT. The encoded protein is CASSLTGVNTEAFF.

This clonotype showed up many times. The CDR3 DNA follows: TGTGCCAGCTCACCCGCCGGGATGAACACTGAAGCTTTCTTT. Protein product: CASSPAGMNTEAFF. V is TRBV18 and J is TRBJ1-1; D is uncertain. Deletions cut 3 bases from V and 0 bases from J, with 8 bases between. This CDR3 is built from 14 residues. CDR1 KGHSH and CDR2 LQKENI come from the germline V gene.

This clonotype was found many times. This chain links TRBV5-1 with TRBJ2-1; TRBD2 is a possible D gene (6 bases). The germline V gene encodes CDR1 SGHRS and CDR2 YFSETQ. This CDR3 is 16 amino acids long. V lost 0 bases and J 0 bases, leaving 10 bases between the germline ends. The CDR3 region has the DNA TGCGCCAGCAGCTTGGCCGCGGGGAGCTCCTACAATGAGCAGTTCTTC. Translated: CASSLAAGSSYNEQFF.

This clonotype was seen at least ten times. The V and J genes are TRBV30 and TRBJ1-1; D is perhaps TRBD1 (5 bases). This CDR3 region has 14 residues. The V and J ends lost 3 bases and 6 bases respectively, with 17 bases between them. Looked up from germline, CDR1 is GTSNPN and CDR2 is SVGIG (reference sequence). In DNA form, the CDR3 reads TGTGCCTGGAGAGGGGATCTTGAGGGACCTGAAGCTTTCTTT. Translated, it gives CAWRGDLEGPEAFF.

The table lists this clonotype with many counts. This chain links TRBV6-5 with TRBJ2-5; possible D gene TRBD1, 6 bases. V was trimmed by 6 bases and J by 4 bases, leaving 12 bases between them. Germline V gives CDR1 MNHEY, CDR2 SVGAGI. The CDR3 extends over 13 amino acids. CDR3 in amino acids: CASRETGRETQYF. In DNA form, the CDR3 reads TGTGCCAGCAGGGAGACAGGTCGAGAGACCCAGTACTTC.

By share of the sample, this clonotype is medium-sized. The chain has TRBV7-9 and TRBJ2-3, with 11 bases that match TRBD1. V trimming: 3 bases; J trimming: 4 bases; junction bases outside the gene matches: 3. Germline values: CDR1 SEHNR, CDR2 FQNEAQ (reference sequence). The CDR3 covers 15 residues. This chain's CDR3 is CASSFRDRGADTQYF. The DNA for the CDR3 is TGTGCCAGCAGCTTCCGGGACAGGGGGGCAGATACGCAGTATTTT.

This clonotype has ten or more counts. The chain links TRBV6-6 to TRBJ1-2; D remains unclear. Germline V gene sequence: CDR1 MNHNY, CDR2 SVGAGI (reference sequence). Trimming stripped 0 bases from V and 2 bases from J, with 7 bases between. This CDR3 spans 14 amino acids. The CDR3 spells CASSYSPGNYGYTF. The DNA for the CDR3 is TGTGCCAGCAGTTACTCGCCGGGAAACTATGGCTACACCTTC.

This clonotype has ten or more counts. V is TRBV12-3 or TRBV12-4 and J is TRBJ1-5; 10 bases are shared with TRBD1. The CDR3 runs 14 residues. Losses at the gene ends were 6 bases for V and 8 bases for J; bases not matched to a gene: 7. The chain's CDR3 is CASRDDRGPEPQHF. Here the CDR3 DNA reads TGTGCCAGCAGGGATGACAGGGGGCCAGAGCCCCAGCATTTT.

At least ten counts were recorded for this clonotype. This chain joins TRBV27 and TRBJ2-7; no firm D call. The V gene's germline CDR1 is MNHEY and CDR2 SMNVEV (reference sequence). The CDR3 extends over 14 amino acids. V lost 0 bases to trimming and J lost 6 bases, with 12 bases between them. The CDR3 spells CASSLSPQWGEQYF. In nucleotides, the CDR3 is TGTGCCAGCAGTTTATCGCCTCAATGGGGCGAGCAGTACTTC.

This clonotype was seen at least ten times. The chain employs TRBV7-8 and TRBJ2-5, with a tentative D call TRBD1 (7 bases). The CDR3 is 15 amino acids. V lost 2 bases to trimming and J lost 4 bases, with 14 bases between them. The germline CDR1 and CDR2 sequences are SGHVS and FQNEAQ. The CDR3 DNA reads as TGTGCCAGCAGCTTACTCCAGGGGGGCGCAGAGACCCAGTACTTC. The encoded protein is CASSLLQGGAETQYF.

This clonotype is medium-sized (0.01 to 0.1%) by share. The chain recombines TRBV5-1 with TRBJ1-1, with D maybe TRBD1 (6 bases). This CDR3 contains 13 residues. The V gene's germline CDR1 is SGHRS and CDR2 YFSETQ. Trimming removed 3 bases at V and 7 bases at J, with 13 bases between. The CDR3 sequence: CASSWRTDHEAFF. CDR3 coding DNA: TGCGCCAGCAGCTGGCGGACAGATCATGAAGCTTTCTTT. The full variable domain, with the rest looked up from reference TRBV5-1 and TRBJ1-1, is KAGVTQTPRYLIKTRGQQVTLSCSPISGHRSVSWYQQTPGQGLQFLFEYFSETQRNKGNFPGRFSGRQFSNSRSEMNVSTLELGDSALYLCASSWRTDHEAFFGQGTRLTVV.

This clonotype was picked up many times. This chain joins TRBV30 and TRBJ2-2; possibly TRBD2 for D (5 bases). CDR1 and CDR2 from the germline V gene are GTSNPN and SVGIG (reference sequence). CDR3 length: 13 residues. V shed 3 bases and J shed 7 bases, with 12 bases lying between them. CDR3 in DNA: TGTGCCTGGAGCACGGACTCCGTCGGGGAGCTGTTTTTT. Encoded protein: CAWSTDSVGELFF.

This clonotype was seen many times. This rearrangement joins TRBV10-2 to TRBJ1-2; maybe TRBD1 (5 bases). CDR1 WSHSY and CDR2 SAAADI come from the germline V gene. The CDR3 covers 11 residues. The CDR3 DNA sequence: TGCGCATCGGGGGAGAACTATGGCTACACCTTC. Translated: CASGENYGYTF.

This clonotype was counted at least ten times. J is TRBJ2-7 and V is TRBV18, with a tentative D call TRBD2 (5 bases). The CDR3 runs 15 residues. Trimming pared 4 bases from V and 0 bases from J, leaving 13 bases between. In germline, CDR1 is KGHSH, CDR2 LQKENI. Here the CDR3 DNA reads TGTGCCAGCTCACGGGAGAAGGGCAGCTCCTACGAGCAGTACTTC. Its protein product is CASSREKGSSYEQYF.

This clonotype was counted many times. The gene calls are TRBV7-2 and TRBJ2-3; possibly TRBD1 or TRBD2 for D (6 bases each). Trimming removed 1 base from V and 4 bases from J, with 12 bases in between. The germline gives CDR1 SGHTA, CDR2 FQGNSA. The CDR3 is 15 residues long. The CDR3 DNA is TGTGCCAGCAGCTTAGGCTCCGGGGGCGCAGATACGCAGTATTTT. It is translated as CASSLGSGGADTQYF.

At least ten counts were recorded for this clonotype. The chain combines TRBV20-1 with TRBJ1-3; a weak D match, TRBD1 (5 bases). The CDR3 consists of 14 residues. Germline V CDR1 and CDR2: DFQATT, SNEGSKA (reference sequence). Trimming removed 6 bases from V and 0 bases from J, with 12 bases in between. In DNA, the CDR3 is TGCAGTGCCATAGGGACGGCCTCTGGAAACACCATATATTTT. It translates to CSAIGTASGNTIYF.

This clonotype appeared many times. CDR3 nucleotide sequence: TGTGCCAGCAGCTTAAATGAGGGGAGGAACACTGAAGCTTTCTTT. Translation: CASSLNEGRNTEAFF. The V call is TRBV7-9, the J call TRBJ1-1, with D perhaps TRBD1 (5 bases). Per germline, CDR1 SEHNR and CDR2 FQNEAQ (reference sequence). Trimming took off 2 bases at V and 1 base at J, with 11 bases between the two ends. This CDR3 is built from 15 residues.

In its sample, this clonotype was seen many times. This chain joins TRBV16 and TRBJ2-5; TRBD2 might be the D (5 bases). The germline CDR1 and CDR2 sequences are KGHSY and FQNENV. The CDR3 is 14 residues long. Between the trimmed V and J ends, which lost 0 bases and 3 bases, there was a span of 8 bases. The CDR3 reads CASSQSPGKETQYF. CDR3 coding DNA: TGTGCCAGCAGCCAATCGCCGGGGAAAGAGACCCAGTACTTC.

This clonotype was counted at least ten times. The chain carries TRBV12-3 or TRBV12-4 and TRBJ2-5, with 8 bases matching TRBD2. The CDR3 length is 18 residues. The trim removed 3 bases at V and 5 bases at J, leaving 17 bases unmatched. The CDR3 nucleotides read TGTGCCAGCAGTTTGAGCCTGAGAGCGGGGGAATTAATGGAGACCCAGTACTTC. Translating it yields CASSLSLRAGELMETQYF.

This clonotype was seen ten or more times. This chain links TRBV12-3 or TRBV12-4 with TRBJ2-2; no definite D call. The CDR3 loop spans 13 amino acids. Deletions cut 5 bases from V and 2 bases from J, with 6 bases between. CDR3 in amino acids: CASSNLNTGELFF. CDR3 nucleotides: TGTGCCAGCAGTAACCTAAACACCGGGGAGCTGTTTTTT.

The sample holds many counts of this clonotype. V usage is TRBV10-3 and J usage is TRBJ2-1; 11 bases line up with TRBD1. The CDR3 has 15 amino acids. V trimming: 3 bases; J trimming: 4 bases; junction bases outside the gene matches: 2. The germline CDR1 and CDR2 sequences are ENHRY and SYGVKD. This CDR3 reads CAISDRDRGYNEQFF. In DNA, the CDR3 is TGTGCCATCAGTGACCGGGACAGGGGGTACAATGAGCAGTTCTTC.

At least ten counts were recorded for this clonotype. The gene calls are TRBV13 and TRBJ1-2; tentatively, D is TRBD1 (6 bases). The CDR3 has 15 amino acids. The germline V and J ends were trimmed by 1 base and 1 base, with 10 bases remaining between them. Germline V gene data show CDR1 as PRHDT and CDR2 as FYEKMQ (reference sequence). The CDR3 reads CASSLEGGVNYGYTF. CDR3 in DNA: TGTGCCAGCAGCTTAGAAGGGGGAGTTAACTATGGCTACACCTTC.

This clonotype occurred many times. The rearrangement joins TRBV7-6 to TRBJ2-5; maybe TRBD1 (5 bases). Trimming left V 4 bases short and J 9 bases short, with 24 bases between. In germline, CDR1 is SGHVS, CDR2 FNYEAQ. The CDR3 spans 16 residues. In DNA form, the CDR3 reads TGTGCCAGCAGCTCCACCCTAGGCCCGGCAGGGTTGGCCCAGTACTTC. Encoded protein: CASSSTLGPAGLAQYF. Using reference TRBV7-6 and TRBJ2-5 for the parts outside the CDR3, the full variable domain is GAGVSQSPRYKVTKRGQDVALRCDPISGHVSLYWYRQALGQGPEFLTYFNYEAQQDKSGLPNDRFSAERPEGSISTLTIQRTEQRDSAMYRCASSSTLGPAGLAQYFGPGTRLLVL.

This clonotype appeared many times. CDR3 sequence: CSARDVGQGGEKLFF. As DNA, the CDR3 is TGCAGTGCTAGAGATGTGGGACAGGGTGGCGAAAAACTGTTTTTT. The J gene is TRBJ1-4, the V gene TRBV20-1; 9 nucleotides line up with TRBD1. Trimming at V came to 0 bases and at J to 8 bases, leaving 7 bases not matched to a gene. CDR1 DFQATT and CDR2 SNEGSKA come from the germline V gene (reference sequence). This CDR3 contains 15 residues.

As to this clonotype: Just one base apart from a much larger clone, this may be a read error. The V gene is TRBV2, the J gene TRBJ1-1; tentatively, D is TRBD1 (5 bases). V was trimmed by 6 bases and J by 5 bases, leaving 13 bases between them. Germline CDR1 reads SNHLY; CDR2 reads FYNNEI. This CDR3 comprises 13 residues. The DNA for the CDR3 is TGTGCCAGCAGGTACGGGGGAGGGACTGAAGCTTTCTTT. Residues: CASRYGGGTEAFF.

Many counts were recorded for this clonotype. J is TRBJ2-1 and V is TRBV20-1; 12 bases line up with TRBD2. This CDR3 is 19 amino acids long. Germline V gives CDR1 DFQATT, CDR2 SNEGSKA (reference sequence). The CDR3 nucleotides are TGCAGCGTTGCTAGGGGGGGCCTAGCGGGGGGGCCACCGAGGGGTGAGCAGTTCTTC. It translates to CSVARGGLAGGPPRGEQFF.